This TCR beta chain was obtained from a study of T-cell reconstitution after alpha-beta-depleted transplantation in children. Unique molecular identifiers were incorporated during preparation of the TCRbeta library. MiXCR was run by TCRdb on the PCR reads, yielding one entry per CDR3 protein. Of 300,000 or so distinct CDR3 sequences in the sample, 9.9% were seen once. There are 14 residues in the CDR3. Deletions cut 6 bases from V and 9 bases from J, with 20 bases between. Germline CDR1 is SSHAT and CDR2 is FNYEAQ (reference sequence). The V call is TRBV7-7, the J call TRBJ2-5; no clear D. This clonotype was obtained from a human donor who donated a stem cell graft to a child with SCID. The sequenced sample was PBMCs from the stem cell graft donor, obtained from the stem cell graft. The CDR3 nucleotides read TGTGCCAGCAGTCCCTCTCCCCTCAAGTCGCCCCAGTACTTC. Amino acids: CASSPSPLKSPQYF. Full variable domain (rest looked up from reference TRBV7-7 and TRBJ2-5): GAGVSQSPRYKVTKRGQDVTLRCDPISSHATLYWYQQALGQGPEFLTYFNYEAQPDKSGLPSDRFSAERPEGSISTLTIQRTEQRDSAMYRCASSPSPLKSPQYFGPGTRLLVL.